The TCR beta chain under discussion was sequenced for a study of CD8+ T cells in alopecia areata (dated by TCRdb to 2016 to 2019). For the study in its entirety: Treated patients were enrolled in an open-label pilot trial of oral tofacitinib, 5 to 10 mg twice daily, for moderate-to-severe alopecia areata. Scalp clonality was compared among normal scalp (n=4), patchy alopecia areata scalp (n=8), and alopecia totalis/universalis scalp (n=8). Patients on tofacitinib were biopsied at baseline and after 4 and 24 weeks of treatment, and several of the patients also had a later scalp biopsy. RNA was obtained with the PAXgene miRNA kit for fixed scalp, the miRNeasy kit for PBMCs, and the RNeasy kit for mouse skin. The study used high-throughput TCRbeta sequencing to examine T cell clonal expansion in alopecia areata, in both the C3H/HeJ mouse model and human patients. Amplification of TCRbeta CDR3 regions was done by immunoSEQ multiplex PCR using 35 Vbeta forward primers and 13 Jbeta reverse primers. Patients stayed on tofacitinib for 6 to 18 months and then had 6 months of follow-up off drug so that delayed response and recurrence could be assessed. On the human side, TCRbeta sequencing was run on scalp tissue and on sorted CD4+ and CD8+ peripheral blood T cells from healthy controls and from alopecia areata patients with either patchy or totalis/universalis disease. General conclusions and limits of the study: Compared with mice, TCR sequences shared between patients were less clear, possibly partly because of HLA diversity across the patient population. Resident alphabeta T cells in normal human skin are also sequenced, complicating scalp TCR repertoire analysis, unlike mouse skin dominated by gammadelta T cells. Higher clonality and more expanded CD8+ clones were observed in lesional scalp than in normal scalp, particularly in alopecia totalis/universalis, a finding suggestive of antigenic drive.

Note on this clone: Its cognate antigen has yet to be identified. There are no base qualities to consult, and no much larger clone falls within one base.

The method was the immunoSEQ multiplex PCR assay. RNA was extracted from all samples and reverse transcribed into cDNA, which served as template for TCR sequencing. SuperScript III was used to make first-strand cDNA, primed with a 2:1 mix of oligo-dT and random hexamers. Amplification bias was assessed with a synthetic immune receptor repertoire, and residual bias was removed computationally. As for the original processing: After raw reads were preprocessed to remove errors, the CDR3 was defined following IMGT conventions as running from the conserved cysteine to phenylalanine. Clonality was computed as 1 minus the Shannon entropy, with the entropy normalized by log2 of the number of productive unique TCRs. Whether scalp clones were CD4 or CD8 was inferred by matching scalp TCRbeta sequences against CD4 and CD8 repertoires sorted from blood. What TCRdb holds here is the immuneACCESS table cut down to in-frame rearrangements. Part of the clones is not present; checked against another copy, under half of the missing clones reflect an unresolved V gene, and the others are unexplained. The V and J calls and the clone size are those of that table, but D and trimming were determined from the DNA. A total of some 110,000 clones appear in this sample, 30% to 40% of them only once. 3% to 3.5% of the sample lies in the top ten.

V is reduced by 5 bases and J by 2 bases, leaving a spacing of 14 bases between them. CDR1 MNHEY and CDR2 SVGAGI are derived from the germline V gene. Spanning cysteine to phenylalanine, the CDR3 consists of 15 amino acids. Only CDR3 DNA remains: 45 bases, in frame from the first base. Lesional scalp punch biopsies and peripheral blood were obtained from alopecia areata patients. PBMCs were isolated by density centrifugation and stained for CD3, CD4 and CD8, and CD4+ and CD8+ T cells were sorted on a FACSAria. The receptor was isolated from a human donor with alopecia areata. The V and J genes are TRBV6-5 and TRBJ2-3; no D gene can be assigned with confidence. The source material was CD4+ T cells sorted from blood. The sequenced DNA: TGTGCCAGCAGTCAGCCCGGGCCGCCCACAGATACGCAGTATTTT. Its coded protein is CASSQPGPPTDTQYF.